This T cell receptor beta chain was identified in a study of molecular identifiers for immune sequencing clone quantification. Overall study results and limits: Clonotypes topping 20 RNA copies carried over 98% of effector molecules but under 1% of naive ones.

TCRdb fed the PCR reads into MiXCR, producing one record per CDR3 protein. Here the sample spans around 300,000 distinct CDR3 sequences, 24% being singletons. A note on this clonotype: The antigen remains unidentified. A clone one base away is much larger, so this may be a read error.

Unmatched junction bases numbered 11, after V lost 6 bases and J lost 9 bases. The CDR3 consists of 15 residues. Per the germline V gene, CDR1 is MDHEN and CDR2 is SYDVKM. The sequence came from a human donor in good health. Some libraries in this study had Jurkat cell RNA spiked in. Sample: naive CD8+ T cells from blood, with Jurkat cell RNA spiked in. As to subset: FACS-sorted CD8+CD4-CCR7+CD45RA+ naive T cells. This chain connects TRBV28 to TRBJ2-1; 10 bases map to TRBD2. CDR3 nucleotide sequence: TGTGCCAGCAGGGACTCTAGCGGGAGTATTACTGAGCAGTTCTTC. Translated: CASRDSSGSITEQFF.